Listed here are 18 T cell receptor beta chains from one sample, sequenced in a study of blood T cell repertoires in COVID-19. This table comes from immunoSEQ multiplex PCR, and its TCRdb copy is limited to in-frame clones, with some not included. The sample has more than 300,000 clones; about 90% are singletons. The sample comprised peripheral blood. These receptors all stem from a woman in her 70s with COVID-19, enrolled during active disease.

The V gene is TRBV7-2, the J gene TRBJ1-1; 7 bases are shared with TRBD1. J was trimmed by 6 bases and V by 5 bases; bases with no gene match: 12. Germline V gene sequence: CDR1 SGHTA, CDR2 FQGNSA. The CDR3 contains 15 residues. In DNA, the CDR3 is TGTGCCAGCAGCCAACGGACAGGTAGGGGTCCTGAAGCTTTCTTT. It encodes CASSQRTGRGPEAFF.

This clone was observed a single time. The chain has TRBV27 and TRBJ1-2; weak D call: TRBD1 (6 bases). V was trimmed by 3 bases and J by 3 bases, leaving 11 bases between them. Germline values: CDR1 MNHEY, CDR2 SMNVEV (reference sequence). This CDR3 region has 14 residues. The CDR3 spells CASSLGGAHYGYTF. CDR3 nucleotide sequence: TGTGCCAGCAGTTTGGGGGGGGCACACTATGGCTACACCTTC.

The chain carries TRBV5-4 and TRBJ1-1; D call uncertain. This CDR3 contains 13 residues. Per the germline V gene, CDR1 is SGHNT and CDR2 is YYREEE (reference sequence). V was trimmed by 6 bases and J by 0 bases, leaving 9 bases between them. DNA for the CDR3: TGTGCCAGCACTACAGATATGAACACTGAAGCTTTCTTT. This codes for CASTTDMNTEAFF.

The genes are TRBV12-3 or TRBV12-4 and TRBJ1-1; 7 positions match TRBD1. This CDR3 is built from 12 residues. The V gene end was trimmed by 6 bases and the J gene end by 7 bases; junction bases not matched to a gene: 5. For the CDR3, the DNA is TGTGCCAGCAGGGACGGGACAGTTGAAGCTTTCTTT. Translation: CASRDGTVEAFF.

This chain uses TRBV10-1 with TRBJ2-3; 12 nucleotides agree with TRBD2. The CDR3 length is 14 residues. The junction had 6 bases not matched to a gene; V was cut back by 6 bases and J by 8 bases. Germline values: CDR1 WNHNN, CDR2 SYGVQD (reference sequence). The CDR3 sequence: CASSGLAGSGTQYF. The CDR3 bases are TGCGCCAGCAGCGGACTAGCGGGGTCGGGTACGCAGTATTTT.

The chain couples TRBV6-5 to TRBJ1-2; 7 positions agree with TRBD1. Germline CDR1 MNHEY, CDR2 SVGAGI. The J segment lost 0 bases and the V segment lost 5 bases, leaving 6 bases of the junction unmatched. This CDR3 comprises 15 residues. For the CDR3, the DNA is TGTGCCAGCAGTCGCCCGGGACAGACTAACTATGGCTACACCTTC. Translating it yields CASSRPGQTNYGYTF.

This chain links TRBV7-2 with TRBJ2-7; tentative D call: TRBD2 (5 bases). This CDR3 has 13 residues. Trimming cost V 3 bases and J 5 bases, with 11 bases left between them. The germline gives CDR1 SGHTA, CDR2 FQGNSA. The chain's CDR3 is CASSFTSLHEQYF. CDR3 bases: TGTGCCAGCAGCTTTACTAGTCTCCACGAGCAGTACTTC.

V usage is TRBV3-1 (or the pseudogene TRBV3-2) and J usage is TRBJ1-5; 10 bases are shared with TRBD1. V was pared by 3 bases and J by 0 bases, with 2 bases of the junction left unmatched. CDR1 and CDR2 (germline): LGHDT, YNNKEL (reference sequence). The length of the CDR3 is 16 residues. The CDR3 protein is CASSHGDRGSNQPQHF. As DNA, the CDR3 is TGTGCCAGCAGCCATGGGGACAGGGGTAGCAATCAGCCCCAGCATTTT.

The chain carries TRBV27 and TRBJ1-2, with 8 bases lining up with TRBD1. Germline V CDR1 and CDR2: MNHEY, SMNVEV (reference sequence). The CDR3 consists of 13 residues. J gave up 10 bases and V 2 bases, and 6 bases lay outside the gene matches. The CDR3, as DNA: TGTGCCAGCAGTTTAGGTGCAGGGGGCCCCTACACCTTC. This codes for CASSLGAGGPYTF.

The chain couples TRBV2 to TRBJ1-4; 7 nucleotides agree with TRBD1. The CDR3 runs to 15 residues. Per the germline V gene, CDR1 is SNHLY and CDR2 is FYNNEI. V trimming: 7 bases; J trimming: 0 bases; junction bases outside the gene matches: 5. This CDR3 is CASKGTAATNEKLFF. Here the CDR3 DNA reads TGTGCCAGCAAAGGGACAGCGGCAACTAATGAAAAACTGTTTTTT.

This sequence joins TRBV29-1 and TRBJ2-3, with TRBD1 matching over 10 bases. Germline V gives CDR1 SQVTM, CDR2 ANQGSEA. The J segment lost 5 bases and the V segment lost 7 bases, leaving 9 bases of the junction unmatched. This CDR3 has 14 residues. The CDR3 protein is CSAGRQGAVDTQYF. DNA of the CDR3: TGCAGCGCCGGTAGACAGGGGGCGGTAGATACGCAGTATTTT.

The rearrangement joins TRBV2 to TRBJ2-7; TRBD2 agrees at 9 bases. CDR3 length: 12 residues. Per germline, CDR1 SNHLY and CDR2 FYNNEI. Germline trimming cut 6 bases from V and 5 bases from J; bases unmatched to any gene: 2. The CDR3 DNA sequence: TGTGCCAGCAGAGCGGGGGGAGACGAGCAGTACTTC. It translates to CASRAGGDEQYF.

This sequence joins TRBV5-1 and TRBJ2-2; 8 bases fit TRBD1. V shed 7 bases and J 1 base; nucleotides not matched to a gene: 6. Germline V CDR1 and CDR2: SGHRS, YFSETQ. CDR3 length: 15 amino acids. CDR3 region: CASGQGAQNTGELFF. The CDR3 bases are TGCGCCAGCGGGCAGGGGGCGCAGAACACCGGGGAGCTGTTTTTT.

This clone appeared a few times. The chain employs TRBV18 and TRBJ1-2; D is ambiguous. The length of the CDR3 is 14 residues. CDR1 is KGHSH, CDR2 LQKENI, per germline. V dropped 0 bases and J dropped 5 bases, with 10 bases sitting between them. As DNA, the CDR3 is TGTGCCAGCTCACCACCGGTACTTTCATATGGCTACACCTTC. Its protein is CASSPPVLSYGYTF. The full variable domain, in which reference TRBV18 and TRBJ1-2 provide the parts outside the CDR3, is NAGVMQNPRHLVRRRGQEARLRCSPMKGHSHVYWYRQLPEEGLKFMVYLQKENIIDESGMPKERFSAEFPKEGPSILRIQQVVRGDSAAYFCASSPPVLSYGYTFGSGTRLTVV.

The chain uses TRBV7-9 and TRBJ1-5, with a possible D match to TRBD1 (5 bases). This CDR3 spans 14 amino acids. The V end was cut by 1 base, the J end by 9 bases, with 13 bases between. Germline-derived CDR1 and CDR2 are SEHNR and FQNEAQ (reference sequence). This chain's CDR3 is CASSLGGEGGPQHF. In DNA form, the CDR3 reads TGTGCCAGCAGCTTAGGAGGGGAGGGCGGGCCCCAGCATTTT.

This chain joins TRBV19 and TRBJ1-1; unclear D gene. Germline-derived CDR1 and CDR2 are LNHDA and SQIVND (reference sequence). Trimming removed 3 bases from V and 6 bases from J, with 14 bases in between. The CDR3 length is 14 residues. CDR3 residues: CASSILGTVPEAFF. In DNA form, the CDR3 reads TGTGCCAGTAGTATTCTGGGTACAGTCCCTGAAGCTTTCTTT.

The rearrangement links TRBV19 to TRBJ2-7; TRBD2 matches at 12 bases. The CDR3 totals 15 residues. J lost 0 bases, V lost 8 bases, and 5 bases had no gene match. Germline loops: CDR1 LNHDA, CDR2 SQIVND (reference sequence). The CDR3, as DNA: TGTGCCAGTGCCACTAGCGGGGGGCCCTCCTACGAGCAGTACTTC. Translation gives CASATSGGPSYEQYF. Drawing the rest from reference TRBV19 and TRBJ2-7, the complete variable domain is DGGITQSPKYLFRKEGQNVTLSCEQNLNHDAMYWYRQDPGQGLRLIYYSQIVNDFQKGDIAEGYSVSREKKESFPLTVTSAQKNPTAFYLCASATSGGPSYEQYFGPGTRLTVT.

This chain joins TRBV9 and TRBJ1-1; D not certain. The V gene's germline CDR1 is SGDLS and CDR2 YYNGEE. Trimming took off 4 bases at V and 4 bases at J, with 17 bases between the two ends. This CDR3 is built from 15 residues. The CDR3 protein is CASSPEPLVSTEAFF. The DNA of the CDR3 is TGTGCCAGCAGCCCAGAGCCGCTAGTCTCCACTGAAGCTTTCTTT.